The 24 T cell receptor beta chains given below trace back to one sample, sequenced in a study of blood T cell repertoires in COVID-19. Profiled with immunoSEQ multiplex PCR; TCRdb holds only in-frame clones, not every one. The data contain 200,000 to 300,000 clones, approximately 80% of them singletons. The sequenced material came from peripheral blood. The origin of the receptors is a woman in her sixties or seventies with active or convalescent COVID-19.

V usage is TRBV19 and J usage is TRBJ2-7; 9 bases fit TRBD1. Germline CDR1 is LNHDA and CDR2 is SQIVND (reference sequence). The CDR3 contains 14 residues. Trimming removed 3 bases from V and 6 bases from J; junction bases left unmatched: 6. DNA for the CDR3: TGTGCCAGTAGTATCTCCGGGACAGGGTCCGAGCAGTACTTC. This sequence encodes CASSISGTGSEQYF. Together with reference TRBV19 and TRBJ2-7, the CDR3 gives the full variable domain: DGGITQSPKYLFRKEGQNVTLSCEQNLNHDAMYWYRQDPGQGLRLIYYSQIVNDFQKGDIAEGYSVSREKKESFPLTVTSAQKNPTAFYLCASSISGTGSEQYFGPGTRLTVT.

This clone was counted between two and nine times. The V gene is TRBV28, the J gene TRBJ2-1, with TRBD2 identical over 7 bases. Losses at the gene ends were 6 bases for V and 11 bases for J; bases not matched to a gene: 13. Germline V gene sequence: CDR1 MDHEN, CDR2 SYDVKM. The CDR3 is 14 amino acids. This chain's CDR3 is CASSLTFLGGKQFF. The DNA of the CDR3 is TGTGCCAGCAGCCTCACTTTCCTGGGGGGGAAGCAGTTCTTC.

This chain joins TRBV27 and TRBJ1-1; TRBD1 might be the D (6 bases). There are 16 residues in the CDR3. CDR1 MNHEY and CDR2 SMNVEV come from the germline V gene (reference sequence). Trimming stripped 7 bases from V and 1 base from J, with 19 bases between. CDR3 bases: TGTGCCAGCATACCTTGGCAGGGGTATACGAACACTGAAGCTTTCTTT. This codes for CASIPWQGYTNTEAFF.

There are a few counts of this clone. V gene TRBV12-3 or TRBV12-4 combines with J gene TRBJ1-1; 9 positions match TRBD1. The CDR3 runs 13 residues. V lost 5 bases and J lost 11; bases outside the gene matches: 9. The CDR3 loop is CASSTSGTGSAFF. DNA of the CDR3: TGTGCCAGCAGTACATCCGGGACAGGGAGTGCTTTCTTT.

In nucleotides, the CDR3 is TGTGCCAGCAGCCAACGACAGGGAATTGGCTACACCTTC. Translated: CASSQRQGIGYTF. The V call is TRBV7-3, the J call TRBJ1-2; 7 positions match TRBD1. Germline trimming cut 5 bases from V and 7 bases from J; bases unmatched to any gene: 7. The germline gives CDR1 SGHTA, CDR2 FQGTGA. The CDR3 runs 13 residues.

The V and J genes are TRBV6-1 and TRBJ1-5; 8 nucleotides align to TRBD1. The CDR3 loop spans 18 amino acids. With V trimmed by 3 bases and J by 1 base, 11 bases remained unmatched. Germline lookup yields CDR1 MNHNS and CDR2 SASEGT. CDR3: CASSDNRGSVLSNQPQHF. The CDR3 region has the DNA TGTGCCAGCAGTGATAACAGGGGGTCCGTTTTGAGCAATCAGCCCCAGCATTTT.

The chain recombines TRBV5-1 with TRBJ1-4, with 7 positions matching TRBD1. Germline CDR1 is SGHRS and CDR2 is YFSETQ. The CDR3 runs 14 residues. The V gene end was trimmed by 4 bases and the J gene end by 6 bases; junction bases not matched to a gene: 6. The CDR3 here is CASSLTGPDEKLFF. The CDR3, as DNA: TGCGCCAGCAGCCTGACAGGGCCGGATGAAAAACTGTTTTTT.

The chain couples TRBV10-2 to TRBJ2-5; D remains ambiguous. The CDR3 is 13 amino acids. The germline V and J ends were trimmed by 2 bases and 1 base, with 5 bases remaining between them. CDR1 and CDR2 (germline): WSHSY, SAAADI. Here the CDR3 reads CASSEPSQETQYF. The CDR3 bases are TGCGCCAGCAGTGAGCCGAGCCAAGAGACCCAGTACTTC.

This clone was observed a handful of times. This chain links TRBV7-8 with TRBJ1-2; 9 nucleotides align to TRBD1. V trimming: 1 base; J trimming: 7 bases; junction bases outside the gene matches: 4. Per the germline V gene, CDR1 is SGHVS and CDR2 is FQNEAQ. There are 14 residues in the CDR3. This chain's CDR3 is CASSLEQGAIGYTF. CDR3 DNA: TGTGCCAGCAGCTTAGAACAGGGGGCGATTGGCTACACCTTC.

In this sample, this clone turned up a few times. The gene calls are TRBV6-5 and TRBJ1-1, with unresolved D. In germline, CDR1 is MNHEY, CDR2 SVGAGI. The CDR3 spans 14 residues. V dropped 6 bases and J dropped 1 base, with 12 bases sitting between them. The CDR3: CASRGTNGNTEAFF. In DNA, the CDR3 is TGTGCCAGCAGGGGCACAAACGGGAACACTGAAGCTTTCTTT.

The genes are TRBV11-1 and TRBJ2-3, with D perhaps TRBD2 (7 bases). The CDR3 has 15 amino acids. CDR1 is SGHAT and CDR2 is FQDESV in the germline V gene (reference sequence). V lost 3 bases and J 5 bases, leaving 15 bases between the germline ends. CDR3 protein: CASSFMGRGEDTQYF. CDR3 in DNA: TGTGCCAGCAGCTTTATGGGGAGGGGGGAAGATACGCAGTATTTT.

This chain links TRBV6-1 with TRBJ2-7, with a possible D match to TRBD1 (6 bases). Trimming shortened V by 2 bases and J by 5 bases, and 16 bases separated the two germline ends. This CDR3 has 15 amino acids. Germline CDR1 reads MNHNS; CDR2 reads SASEGT. DNA for the CDR3: TGTGCCAGCAGTGAACGGCAGGGGATTAGGGACGAGCAGTACGTC. It is translated as CASSERQGIRDEQYV.

J is TRBJ2-7 and V is TRBV19, with D perhaps matching TRBD1 (6 bases). The germline V and J ends were trimmed by 3 bases and 9 bases, with 18 bases remaining between them. The CDR3 spans 14 residues. CDR1 is LNHDA, CDR2 SQIVND, per germline (reference sequence). The CDR3, as DNA: TGTGCCAGTAGTATCCAAGGACAGCAAAAAGGGCAGTACGTC. It encodes CASSIQGQQKGQYV.

The chain couples TRBV3-1 (or the pseudogene TRBV3-2) to TRBJ2-1; 12 bases fit TRBD2. Germline CDR1 is LGHDT and CDR2 is YNNKEL (reference sequence). The length of the CDR3 is 17 residues. V lost 2 bases and J lost 9; bases outside the gene matches: 11. The CDR3 DNA reads as TGTGCCAGCAGCCAATTTCCGCCACTAGCGGGGGGTGGTGAGCAGTTCTTC. Translation gives CASSQFPPLAGGGEQFF.

The CDR3 protein is CASSERSFVGGYTF. In DNA form, the CDR3 reads TGTGCCAGTAGCGAACGGAGCTTCGTGGGTGGCTACACCTTC. The V gene is TRBV19, the J gene TRBJ1-2; D uncertain. The V gene's germline CDR1 is LNHDA and CDR2 SQIVND (reference sequence). CDR3 length: 14 residues. V lost 6 bases and J 7 bases, leaving 18 bases between the germline ends.

This chain links TRBV5-1 with TRBJ1-2; 8 bases are a match to TRBD1. The CDR3 runs 15 residues. In germline, CDR1 is SGHRS, CDR2 YFSETQ. Trimming removed 0 bases from V and 8 bases from J; junction bases left unmatched: 9. The CDR3 DNA follows: TGCGCCAGCAGCTTGGTGGCAGGGGGCGTACGGGGCTACACCTTC. Residues: CASSLVAGGVRGYTF.

The genes are TRBV2 and TRBJ2-7; D not resolved. CDR3 length equals 11 residues. Germline V lookup: CDR1 SNHLY, CDR2 FYNNEI. Trimming pared 6 bases from V and 0 bases from J, leaving 3 bases between. The CDR3 sequence: CASSNSYEQYF. DNA of the CDR3: TGTGCCAGCAGCAACTCCTACGAGCAGTACTTC.

The chain carries TRBV4-2 and TRBJ2-7, with D maybe TRBD2 (7 bases). The CDR3 runs to 17 residues. Trimming shortened V by 1 base and J by 6 bases, and 22 bases separated the two germline ends. CDR1 and CDR2 (germline): LGHNA, YNFKEQ. CDR3 amino acids: CASSQVVGGDRRAEQYF. Here the CDR3 DNA reads TGTGCCAGCAGCCAAGTCGTAGGGGGGGATAGGAGGGCCGAGCAGTACTTC.

The gene calls are TRBV11-2 and TRBJ2-1; 7 nucleotides align to TRBD1. This CDR3 is built from 17 residues. After removal of 2 bases from V and 4 bases from J, the junction contained 11 bases not matched to a gene. From germline, CDR1 is SGHAT and CDR2 FQNNGV. The CDR3 DNA reads TGTGCCAGCAGCTTAAACTCGCAGGACAGGCCTTACAATGAGCAGTTCTTC. This gives the protein CASSLNSQDRPYNEQFF. Variable domain in full (rest from reference TRBV11-2 and TRBJ2-1): EAGVAQSPRYKIIEKRQSVAFWCNPISGHATLYWYQQILGQGPKLLIQFQNNGVVDDSQLPKDRFSAERLKGVDSTLKIQPAKLEDSAVYLCASSLNSQDRPYNEQFFGPGTRLTVL.

The chain couples TRBV9 to TRBJ2-4; 8 bases are shared with TRBD1. Germline V gene lookup returns CDR1 SGDLS and CDR2 YYNGEE. Unmatched junction bases numbered 6, after V lost 1 base and J lost 6 bases. CDR3 size: 15 residues. The chain's CDR3 is CASSVHQGAGNIQYF. The CDR3 coding sequence is TGTGCCAGCAGCGTACACCAGGGGGCGGGAAACATTCAGTACTTC.

The chain couples TRBV9 to TRBJ2-7; 13 bases match TRBD2. Germline loops: CDR1 SGDLS, CDR2 YYNGEE. V gave up 3 bases and J gave up 0 bases; unmatched junction bases: 6. This CDR3 is 17 amino acids long. CDR3: CASSARLAGGPSYEQYF. The CDR3 DNA sequence: TGTGCCAGCAGCGCCAGACTAGCGGGAGGTCCCTCCTACGAGCAGTACTTC.

The gene calls are TRBV27 and TRBJ1-2, with 11 bases lining up with TRBD1. Germline CDR1 MNHEY, CDR2 SMNVEV (reference sequence). The CDR3 consists of 14 residues. V dropped 7 bases and J dropped 5; count of bases not matched to a gene: 6. Here the CDR3 reads CASTPGQGGYGYTF. The CDR3 DNA follows: TGTGCCAGCACCCCGGGACAGGGGGGATATGGCTACACCTTC.

This CDR3 reads CSTPGQGNTEAFF. The CDR3 bases are TGCAGCACCCCTGGACAGGGCAACACTGAAGCTTTCTTT. The J gene is TRBJ1-1, the V gene TRBV29-1; TRBD1 aligns across 8 bases. The germline gives CDR1 SQVTM, CDR2 ANQGSEA. V lost 8 bases and J lost 2; bases outside the gene matches: 7. The length of the CDR3 is 13 residues.

This chain uses TRBV5-1 with TRBJ2-7; no clear D gene. The germline gives CDR1 SGHRS, CDR2 YFSETQ. The CDR3 totals 15 residues. Trimming shortened V by 0 bases and J by 2 bases, and 12 bases separated the two germline ends. CDR3 nucleotides: TGCGCCAGCAGCTTGGAACCCCAAGCCACCTACGAGCAGTACTTC. Amino acids: CASSLEPQATYEQYF.